Below are 24 T cell receptor beta chains sequenced from a single sample in a study of identical twins (dated by TCRdb to the mid-2010s). The protocol used for the library was 5' RACE. The sample was run on an Illumina HiSeq 2000. The raw public data were reprocessed by TCRdb itself: fastp quality trimming at Q25, MiXCR clonotype calling, in-frame beta chains only. Each record represents a unique CDR3 protein, reported with the most common genes and DNA among its rows. This sample is represented by under 900,000 distinct CDR3 sequences; 12% of them were singletons. The biggest ten clones account for around 1.6% of the sample. This sample also appeared in a second study, on yellow fever vaccine responses in identical twins.

Sequences were obtained from PBMCs. These receptors all come from a woman aged 18-29 years in good health.

The chain couples TRBV11-3 to TRBJ1-1, with 8 bases aligning to TRBD1. The V gene's germline CDR1 is SGHNT and CDR2 YENEEA. CDR3 length: 13 amino acids. With V trimmed by 3 bases and J by 12 bases, 9 bases remained unmatched. The CDR3 loop is CASSFYPGGLSFF. The CDR3 coding sequence is TGTGCCAGCAGCTTTTATCCAGGGGGCTTGTCTTTCTTT. Looking up the rest from reference TRBV11-3 and TRBJ1-1 gives the full variable domain: EAGVVQSPRYKIIEKKQPVAFWCNPISGHNTLYWYLQNLGQGPELLIRYENEEAVDDSQLPKDRFSAERLKGVDSTLKIQPAELGDSAVYLCASSFYPGGLSFFGQGTRLTVV.

The J gene is TRBJ2-2, the V gene TRBV11-2; 10 bases are a match to TRBD2. Trimming took 6 bases from V and 6 from J; bases not matched to a gene: 4. The germline gives CDR1 SGHAT, CDR2 FQNNGV. The CDR3 spans 14 residues. The CDR3 reads CASREAGGAGELFF. CDR3 coding DNA: TGTGCCAGCAGAGAAGCGGGAGGGGCCGGGGAGCTGTTTTTT.

This clonotype was observed a few times. The chain carries TRBV12-5 and TRBJ2-5; 14 positions match TRBD2. From germline, CDR1 is LGHNT and CDR2 FRNRAP. The CDR3 loop spans 19 amino acids. The V segment lost 2 bases and the J segment 3 bases; nucleotides outside the gene matches: 11. The CDR3 DNA is TGTGCTAGTGGTTTGCTCCCCAAGCAGGGACTAGCGGGAGAAGAGACCCAGTACTTC. It yields the protein CASGLLPKQGLAGEETQYF.

This clonotype occurred many times. The gene calls are TRBV20-1 and TRBJ2-1; no reliable D call. Germline-derived CDR1 and CDR2 are DFQATT and SNEGSKA (reference sequence). This CDR3 has 11 amino acids. The ends were cut back, 3 bases at V and 7 bases at J, with 7 bases in the middle. The CDR3 region is CSASPRNEQFF. The DNA of the CDR3 is TGCAGTGCTAGCCCGAGAAATGAGCAGTTCTTC.

The J gene is TRBJ2-2, the V gene TRBV7-9; D is unresolved. Per germline, CDR1 SEHNR and CDR2 FQNEAQ (reference sequence). This CDR3 has 14 amino acids. The germline V and J ends were trimmed by 3 bases and 6 bases, with 11 bases remaining between them. The CDR3 spells CASSFRRRPGELFF. DNA for the CDR3: TGTGCCAGCAGCTTTCGACGGCGCCCCGGGGAGCTGTTTTTT.

This clonotype turned up a few times. The J gene is TRBJ2-1, the V gene TRBV20-1; 14 bases are shared with TRBD2. Germline V gene lookup returns CDR1 DFQATT and CDR2 SNEGSKA (reference sequence). The CDR3 totals 17 residues. Trimming at V came to 4 bases and at J to 7 bases, leaving 12 bases not matched to a gene. CDR3 DNA: TGCAGTGCTACCTCCGAACCGGGACTAGCGGGAGTAAATGAGCAGTTCTTC. It yields the protein CSATSEPGLAGVNEQFF.

This clonotype came up a few times. CDR3 region: CASSQVPGVLYEQYF. The CDR3 DNA follows: TGCGCCAGCAGCCAAGTCCCCGGGGTCCTCTACGAGCAGTACTTC. This sequence joins TRBV4-1 and TRBJ2-7, with a tentative D call TRBD2 (5 bases). The ends were cut back, 1 base at V and 3 bases at J, with 13 bases in the middle. Germline V lookup: CDR1 MGHRA, CDR2 YSYEKL. This CDR3 spans 15 amino acids.

The chain uses TRBV4-1 and TRBJ1-2; TRBD1 matches at 8 bases. Looked up from germline, CDR1 is MGHRA and CDR2 is YSYEKL. V gave up 1 base and J gave up 7 bases; unmatched junction bases: 2. The CDR3 has 13 residues. Here the CDR3 reads CASSQATGVGYTF. The CDR3 coding sequence is TGCGCCAGCAGCCAAGCGACAGGGGTTGGCTACACCTTC.

This clonotype has only a few counts. The CDR3 is CASSLGTDNNSPLHF. The CDR3 nucleotides read TGCGCCAGCAGCTTGGGGACAGATAATAATTCACCCCTCCACTTT. The V gene is TRBV5-1, the J gene TRBJ1-6, with D tentatively TRBD1 (6 bases). V was clipped by 0 bases and J by 5 bases, with 9 bases between them. The CDR3 runs to 15 residues. In germline, CDR1 is SGHRS, CDR2 YFSETQ.

This clonotype was detected a few times. The genes are TRBV5-1 and TRBJ2-2; D ambiguous. The V gene lost 5 bases and the J gene lost 1 base, with 9 bases spanning the gap. CDR3 length: 14 residues. Looked up from germline, CDR1 is SGHRS and CDR2 is YFSETQ. Written as DNA, the CDR3 is TGCGCCAGCAGACCTATCGGGAACACCGGGGAGCTGTTTTTT. Protein sequence: CASRPIGNTGELFF.

This clonotype was detected many times. This chain links TRBV5-1 with TRBJ2-2; D is uncertain. Germline CDR1 SGHRS, CDR2 YFSETQ. There are 13 residues in the CDR3. The ends were cut back, 8 bases at V and 2 bases at J, with 10 bases in the middle. The CDR3 reads CASLKGNTGELFF. CDR3 nucleotides: TGCGCCAGTCTGAAAGGAAACACCGGGGAGCTGTTTTTT.

This clonotype was detected ten times or more. V usage is TRBV9 and J usage is TRBJ2-3, with a weak D call TRBD2 (6 bases). CDR3 length: 13 amino acids. Germline V gene sequence: CDR1 SGDLS, CDR2 YYNGEE. Trimming pared 4 bases from V and 4 bases from J, leaving 10 bases between. DNA of the CDR3: TGTGCCAGCAGCACCGGGAGTCCAGATACGCAGTATTTT. Its translation is CASSTGSPDTQYF.

The rearrangement joins TRBV6-1 to TRBJ1-2; 9 bases match TRBD1. After removal of 8 bases from V and 7 bases from J, the junction contained 8 bases not matched to a gene. Germline V gene sequence: CDR1 MNHNS, CDR2 SASEGT. The CDR3 runs 13 residues. Here the CDR3 reads CASSDRGSRGYTF. CDR3 nucleotides: TGTGCCAGCTCGGACAGGGGTTCGCGTGGCTACACCTTC.

This clonotype has only a few counts. The rearrangement links TRBV20-1 to TRBJ2-3; 10 positions agree with TRBD1. With V trimmed by 6 bases and J by 2 bases, 5 bases remained unmatched. The germline CDR1 and CDR2 sequences are DFQATT and SNEGSKA (reference sequence). This CDR3 spans 14 amino acids. In DNA, the CDR3 is TGCAGTGCCCCTGGACAGGGGGTCACAGATACGCAGTATTTT. Its protein is CSAPGQGVTDTQYF.

This chain joins TRBV4-1 and TRBJ1-5; the match to TRBD1 covers 8 bases. Germline V gene lookup returns CDR1 MGHRA and CDR2 YSYEKL. The CDR3 runs 17 residues. V gave up 1 base and J gave up 4 bases; unmatched junction bases: 9. The DNA for the CDR3 is TGCGCCAGCAGCCAAGTTAGGACAGGGACCGGTAATCAGCCCCAGCATTTT. Its protein is CASSQVRTGTGNQPQHF.

The chain combines TRBV12-3 or TRBV12-4 with TRBJ1-3; no reliable D call. Trimming pared 3 bases from V and 8 bases from J, leaving 5 bases between. There are 11 residues in the CDR3. CDR3 coding DNA: TGTGCCAGCAGTTTCCCCCACACCATATATTTT. It encodes CASSFPHTIYF.

The rearrangement links TRBV14 to TRBJ1-3, with D hard to call. Trimming removed 2 bases at V and 0 bases at J, with 8 bases between. Per the germline V gene, CDR1 is SGHDN and CDR2 is FVKESK. The CDR3 runs to 15 residues. CDR3 DNA sequence: TGTGCCAGCAGCCAATTCCACAGCTCTGGAAACACCATATATTTT. This sequence encodes CASSQFHSSGNTIYF.

This clonotype occurred a few times. This chain links TRBV29-1 with TRBJ2-3, with D unclear. V was shortened by 4 bases and J by 1 base, with 12 bases between the two germline ends. The germline V gene encodes CDR1 SQVTM and CDR2 ANQGSEA. This CDR3 has 14 residues. CDR3 DNA sequence: TGCAGCGTTGCCCCAAGTCGTGGCACAGATACGCAGTATTTT. It is translated as CSVAPSRGTDTQYF.

This clonotype was detected a few times. The chain has TRBV2 and TRBJ2-2, with D unresolved. The germline gives CDR1 SNHLY, CDR2 FYNNEI. The CDR3 sequence is 11 residues long. With 4 bases removed from V and 7 bases from J, the gap between germline ends came to 4 bases. The CDR3 DNA reads TGTGCCAGCAGTGTTTACGGGGAGCTGTTTTTT. Amino acids: CASSVYGELFF.

This clonotype was seen a handful of times. The J gene is TRBJ2-3, the V gene TRBV29-1; TRBD1 aligns across 8 bases. Germline V gene sequence: CDR1 SQVTM, CDR2 ANQGSEA. This CDR3 region has 16 residues. Unmatched junction bases numbered 12, after V lost 5 bases and J lost 2 bases. Here the CDR3 DNA reads TGCAGCGTTAGATCGACAGGGGAGGTTTTCACAGATACGCAGTATTTT. Translated, it gives CSVRSTGEVFTDTQYF.

This chain links TRBV6-6 with TRBJ2-7; TRBD1 matches at 10 bases. V was pared by 6 bases and J by 5 bases, with 1 base of the junction left unmatched. The length of the CDR3 is 12 residues. CDR1 and CDR2 from the germline V gene are MNHNY and SVGAGI (reference sequence). CDR3 bases: TGTGCCAGCAGGGGGACAGGGGACGAGCAGTACGTC. Amino acid sequence: CASRGTGDEQYV.

The chain couples TRBV28 to TRBJ2-3, with 8 positions matching TRBD2. Germline lookup yields CDR1 MDHEN and CDR2 SYDVKM. This CDR3 is built from 15 residues. V was pared by 4 bases and J by 2 bases, with 5 bases of the junction left unmatched. The CDR3 DNA follows: TGTGCCAGCAGTTCAACTAGCGGCCACACAGATACGCAGTATTTT. Its translation is CASSSTSGHTDTQYF.

In this sample, this clonotype turned up many times. V is TRBV2 and J is TRBJ2-3; no clear D gene. In germline, CDR1 is SNHLY, CDR2 FYNNEI. The CDR3 spans 12 residues. Trimming took off 1 base at V and 7 bases at J, with 6 bases between the two ends. The CDR3: CASSEVVYTQYF. CDR3 sequence (DNA): TGTGCCAGCAGTGAAGTGGTGTATACGCAGTATTTT.

This clonotype was counted between two and nine times. The J gene is TRBJ1-2, the V gene TRBV10-3; TRBD1 might be the D (6 bases). The CDR3 has 16 amino acids. Germline CDR1 and CDR2: ENHRY and SYGVKD. V was clipped by 4 bases and J by 0 bases, with 15 bases between them. The CDR3 loop is CAISARTDPTNYGYTF. CDR3 DNA: TGTGCCATCAGTGCAAGGACAGACCCGACTAACTATGGCTACACCTTC.